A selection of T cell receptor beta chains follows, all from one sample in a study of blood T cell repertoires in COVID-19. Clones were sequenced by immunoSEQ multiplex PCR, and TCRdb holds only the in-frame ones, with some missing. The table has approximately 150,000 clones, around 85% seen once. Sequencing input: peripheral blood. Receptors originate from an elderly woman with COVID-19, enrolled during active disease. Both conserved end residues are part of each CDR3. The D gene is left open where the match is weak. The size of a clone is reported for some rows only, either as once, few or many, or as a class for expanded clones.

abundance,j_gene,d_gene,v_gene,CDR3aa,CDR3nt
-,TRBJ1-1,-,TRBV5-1,CASKTGGGMNTEAFF,TGCGCCAGCAAAACCGGCGGGGGAATGAACACTGAAGCTTTCTTT
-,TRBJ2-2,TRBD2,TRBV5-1,CASSFLAAQNTGELFF,TGCGCCAGCAGCTTTCTAGCGGCGCAAAACACCGGGGAGCTGTTTTTT
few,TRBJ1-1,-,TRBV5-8,CASSLRLLNTEAFF,TGTGCCAGCAGCTTGCGGTTACTTAACACTGAAGCTTTCTTT
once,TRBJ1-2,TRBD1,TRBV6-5,CASSFSSTGAGYTF,TGTGCCAGCAGTTTTTCCTCGACAGGGGCCGGCTACACCTTC
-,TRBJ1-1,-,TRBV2,CATVSGANTEAFF,TGTGCCACGGTCTCAGGGGCGAACACTGAAGCTTTCTTT
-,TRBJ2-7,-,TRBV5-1,CASSPTSTPYEQYF,TGCGCCAGCAGCCCTACGTCTACGCCCTACGAGCAGTACTTC
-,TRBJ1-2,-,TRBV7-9,CASTKGGAPAGYTF,TGTGCCAGCACCAAAGGAGGAGCCCCGGCGGGCTACACCTTC
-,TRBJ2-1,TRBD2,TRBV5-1,CASSLWGLAGSTEQFF,TGCGCCAGCAGCTTGTGGGGACTAGCGGGATCGACTGAGCAGTTCTTC
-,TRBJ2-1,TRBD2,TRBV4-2,CASSQDLAVLGRYNEQFF,TGTGCCAGCAGCCAGGATCTAGCGGTCCTAGGAAGATACAATGAGCAGTTCTTC
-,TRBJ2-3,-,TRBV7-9,CASSLAGAGTTDTQYF,TGTGCCAGCAGCTTAGCGGGGGCTGGCACCACAGATACGCAGTATTTT
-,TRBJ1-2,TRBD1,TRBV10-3,CAISLGQGDYGYTF,TGTGCCATCAGCCTGGGACAGGGAGACTATGGCTACACCTTC
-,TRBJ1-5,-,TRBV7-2,CASSPSPGSNQPQHF,TGTGCCAGCAGCCCCAGTCCGGGGAGCAATCAGCCCCAGCATTTT